The clone carrying this T cell receptor beta chain turned up a few times. The target antigen is unknown. V was clipped by 2 bases and J by 4 bases; unmatched bases: 2. The CDR3 contains 13 residues. Germline V lookup: CDR1 KGHSH, CDR2 LQKENI. The tissue used was unsorted bulk material of about 19-31 mg. RNA and DNA were co-extracted from it with the AllPrep DNA/RNA mini kit. The researchers produced TCR beta cDNA from 500 ng total RNA with a constant-region primer. A slightly modified ARM-PCR protocol with three nested multiplex PCR rounds produced these TCR beta libraries. TRBV1-TRBV30 forward and Cbeta reverse primers drove the first two roughly 10-cycle rounds. MiXCR, applied by TCRdb to the multiplex PCR reads, yields one record per CDR3 protein. The data contain approximately 79,000 distinct CDR3 sequences, roughly two thirds of them singletons. This entry belongs to a study of tumor-infiltrating lymphocytes in primary liver carcinoma. Overall study context: The tumors, T1-T3 N0M0 lesions, were about 4.2 to 11 cm across.

Points from the study as a whole: Only about 7-25% of top clones showed up in all five tumor regions.

The sequenced sample consisted of liver tumor tissue from sampling region 4. Described subset: tumor region T4, right-lateral pole. This clonotype was obtained from a man between 40 and 49 years old with primary liver carcinoma and hepatitis B virus infection. The chain employs TRBV18 and TRBJ2-7, with TRBD1 matching over 7 bases. CDR3 residues: CASSPGTAYEQYF. For the CDR3, the DNA is TGTGCCAGCTCACCAGGGACAGCGTACGAGCAGTACTTC.